Below, 5 T cell receptor beta chains from the same sample are listed, as sequenced in a study of blood T cell repertoires in COVID-19. Only in-frame clones appear in the TCRdb table, and some are missing; sequencing was by immunoSEQ multiplex PCR. Of 150,000 to 200,000 clones in the sample, approximately 85% were seen once. Sequencing input: PBMCs or T cells enriched from blood (not recorded which). The receptors stem from a woman aged 18 to 35 who had recovered from COVID-19.

The genes are TRBV27 and TRBJ2-1; possible D gene TRBD2, 5 bases. CDR1 MNHEY and CDR2 SMNVEV come from the germline V gene (reference sequence). This CDR3 is 14 amino acids long. V lost 6 bases to trimming and J lost 9 bases, with 18 bases between them. The CDR3 nucleotides read TGTGCCAGCAGCCTACTAGGTCCAGAGGGTGAGCAGTTCTTC. It codes for CASSLLGPEGEQFF.

This chain joins TRBV19 and TRBJ1-1; D is perhaps TRBD1 (5 bases). In germline, CDR1 is LNHDA, CDR2 SQIVND (reference sequence). The length of the CDR3 is 14 residues. Trimming left V 5 bases short and J 1 base short, with 11 bases between. The CDR3 sequence is CASSGASGNTEAFF. CDR3 DNA: TGTGCCAGTAGTGGGGCCTCCGGGAACACTGAAGCTTTCTTT.

V usage is TRBV10-1 and J usage is TRBJ2-7, with 10 positions matching TRBD2. Germline CDR1 is WNHNN and CDR2 is SYGVQD (reference sequence). CDR3 length: 16 residues. The junction had 13 bases not matched to a gene; V was cut back by 7 bases and J by 4 bases. CDR3 nucleotides: TGCGCCAGCACACGAGCTAGCGGGAGTGCCCTATACGAGCAGTACTTC. Its protein product is CASTRASGSALYEQYF.

This rearrangement joins TRBV4-3 to TRBJ2-1; 11 bases line up with TRBD2. CDR1 and CDR2 from the germline V gene are LGHNA and YSLEER. Trimming at V came to 4 bases and at J to 2 bases, leaving 4 bases not matched to a gene. The CDR3 runs 16 residues. In DNA, the CDR3 is TGCGCCAGCAGCCTCCATAGCGGGGGGGCCTACAATGAGCAGTTCTTC. Its protein product is CASSLHSGGAYNEQFF.

This clone has only one observation. The chain uses TRBV2 and TRBJ2-5; D unclear. Germline V lookup: CDR1 SNHLY, CDR2 FYNNEI. The CDR3 extends over 15 amino acids. The V end lost 2 bases, the J end lost 1 base, and 11 bases lay between the germline ends. DNA of the CDR3: TGTGCCAGCAGTGAACCTTTATCAGTCCAAGAGACCCAGTACTTC. Translating gives CASSEPLSVQETQYF.